This record looks at one T cell receptor beta chain sequence and its context. Produced via immunoSEQ multiplex PCR; TCRdb's table is partial and in-frame only. The data hold about 150,000 clones, with about 85% observed a single time. Germline values: CDR1 SGHRS, CDR2 YFSETQ. The CDR3 spans 13 residues. V lost 1 base to trimming and J lost 4 bases, with 6 bases between them. This specimen comes from a study of blood T cell repertoires in COVID-19. Seattle-derived patients entered the study during active infection and were followed longitudinally. Sequences were obtained from peripheral blood. The chain combines TRBV5-1 with TRBJ1-3; D is possibly TRBD1 (5 bases). The sequence was obtained from a woman aged 55-75 years with COVID-19, enrolled during active disease. This CDR3 reads CASSLRQGNTIYF. The CDR3 bases are TGCGCCAGCAGCTTGCGACAGGGAAACACCATATATTTT.